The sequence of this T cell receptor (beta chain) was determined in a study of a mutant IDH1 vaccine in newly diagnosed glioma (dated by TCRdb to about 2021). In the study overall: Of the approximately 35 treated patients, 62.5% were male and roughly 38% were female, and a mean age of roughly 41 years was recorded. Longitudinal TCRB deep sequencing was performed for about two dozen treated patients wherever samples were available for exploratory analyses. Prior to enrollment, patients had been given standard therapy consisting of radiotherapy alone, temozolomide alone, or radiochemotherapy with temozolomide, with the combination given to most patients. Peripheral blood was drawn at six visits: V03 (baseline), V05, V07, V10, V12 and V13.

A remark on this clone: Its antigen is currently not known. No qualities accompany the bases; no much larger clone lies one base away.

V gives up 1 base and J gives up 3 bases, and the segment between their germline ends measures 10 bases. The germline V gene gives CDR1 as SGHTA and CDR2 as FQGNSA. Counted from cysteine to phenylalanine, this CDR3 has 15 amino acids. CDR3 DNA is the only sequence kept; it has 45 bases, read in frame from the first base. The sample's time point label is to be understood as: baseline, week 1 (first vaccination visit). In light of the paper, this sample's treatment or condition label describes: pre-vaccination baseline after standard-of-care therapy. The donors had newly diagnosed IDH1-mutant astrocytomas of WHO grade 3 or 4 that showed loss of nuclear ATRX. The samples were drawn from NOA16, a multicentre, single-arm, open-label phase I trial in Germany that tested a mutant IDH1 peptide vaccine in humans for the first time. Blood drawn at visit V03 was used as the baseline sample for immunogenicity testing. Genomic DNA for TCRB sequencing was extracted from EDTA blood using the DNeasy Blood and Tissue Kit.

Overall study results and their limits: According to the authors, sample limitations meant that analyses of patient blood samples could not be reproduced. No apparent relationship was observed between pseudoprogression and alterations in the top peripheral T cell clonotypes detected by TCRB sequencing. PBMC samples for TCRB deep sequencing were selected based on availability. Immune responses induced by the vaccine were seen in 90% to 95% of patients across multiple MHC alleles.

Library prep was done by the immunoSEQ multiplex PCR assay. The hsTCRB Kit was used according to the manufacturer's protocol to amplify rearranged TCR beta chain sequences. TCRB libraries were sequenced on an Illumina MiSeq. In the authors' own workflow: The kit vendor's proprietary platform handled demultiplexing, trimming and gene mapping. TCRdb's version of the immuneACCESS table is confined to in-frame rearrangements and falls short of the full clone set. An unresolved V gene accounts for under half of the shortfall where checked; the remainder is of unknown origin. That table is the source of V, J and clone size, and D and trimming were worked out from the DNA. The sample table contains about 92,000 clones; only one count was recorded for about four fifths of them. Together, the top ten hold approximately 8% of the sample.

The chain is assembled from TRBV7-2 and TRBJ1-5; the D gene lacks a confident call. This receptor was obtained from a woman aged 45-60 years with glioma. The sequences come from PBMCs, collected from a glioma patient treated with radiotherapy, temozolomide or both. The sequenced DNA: TGTGCCAGCAGCTTAGGTGAGGGCACCAATCAGCCCCAGCATTTT. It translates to CASSLGEGTNQPQHF.